Following are 10 T cell receptor beta chains from one sample sequenced in a study of preoperative IRX-2 immunotherapy in early breast cancer (dated by TCRdb to about 2019). The method behind the library was the immunoSEQ multiplex PCR assay. TCRdb took this table from immuneACCESS and kept in-frame rearrangements with V and J called. Such tables lack part of the clones; where checked against another copy, unresolved V genes explain under half of the gap, and the rest is unexplained. This sample gives more than 25,000 clones in total; 75% to 90% of them show up just once. The ten largest clones take up over 1% of the sample. Explained via the paper, the treatment or condition label denotes: preoperative locoregional IRX-2 cytokine immunotherapy. The sequencing here drew on lymph node tissue, taken after IRX-2 immunotherapy. The receptors here all came from a human donor with breast cancer.

The sample holds one count of this clone. The rearrangement uses TRBV6-8 and TRBJ2-7; the D gene is possibly TRBD1 (5 bases). Per germline, CDR1 MNHGY and CDR2 SAAAGT. This CDR3 is built from 14 residues. V lost 6 bases and J lost 0, with 12 bases in between. CDR3 DNA sequence: TGTGCCAGCAGCGCCGACAGAATCTCCTACGAGCAGTACTTC. It encodes CASSADRISYEQYF.

This clone occurred a few times. V is TRBV6-8 and J is TRBJ1-1; TRBD1 aligns across 7 bases. Germline-derived CDR1 and CDR2 are MNHGY and SAAAGT. The CDR3 runs 13 residues. With V trimmed by 5 bases and J by 5 bases, 5 bases remained unmatched. CDR3 region: CASSMTGLTEAFF. As DNA, the CDR3 is TGTGCCAGCAGTATGACAGGGCTGACTGAAGCTTTCTTT.

The chain uses TRBV14 and TRBJ2-7, with TRBD2 identical over 13 bases. This CDR3 is 18 amino acids long. V was pared by 0 bases and J by 4 bases, with 9 bases of the junction left unmatched. Germline V gene sequence: CDR1 SGHDN, CDR2 FVKESK. The CDR3 DNA follows: TGTGCCAGCAGCCAAGAAGCGCGGACTAGCGGGGGACTTTACGAGCAGTACTTC. As protein: CASSQEARTSGGLYEQYF.

The chain uses TRBV19 and TRBJ2-7; TRBD1 is a possible D gene (8 bases). Between the trimmed V and J ends, which lost 0 bases and 3 bases, there was a span of 18 bases. The CDR3 is 17 amino acids. The V gene's germline CDR1 is LNHDA and CDR2 SQIVND (reference sequence). The CDR3 here is CASSIDSRTGRVYEQYF. CDR3 coding DNA: TGTGCCAGTAGTATAGATTCCCGGACAGGGAGGGTCTACGAGCAGTACTTC.

The rearrangement links TRBV14 to TRBJ1-1, with D possibly being TRBD1 (5 bases). The CDR3 consists of 14 residues. V was pared by 4 bases and J by 0 bases, with 9 bases between. Looked up from germline, CDR1 is SGHDN and CDR2 is FVKESK. The CDR3 reads CASSLTVMNTEAFF. CDR3 nucleotide sequence: TGTGCCAGCAGCCTGACAGTCATGAACACTGAAGCTTTCTTT.

The V call is TRBV10-1, the J call TRBJ2-3, with 9 bases lining up with TRBD1. This CDR3 spans 15 amino acids. Germline V gene data show CDR1 as WNHNN and CDR2 as SYGVQD (reference sequence). The junction had 9 bases not matched to a gene; V was cut back by 5 bases and J by 6 bases. CDR3 residues: CASSTTGGFLDTQYF. For the CDR3, the DNA is TGCGCCAGCAGTACGACAGGGGGTTTCCTGGATACGCAGTATTTT.

This sequence joins TRBV6-8 and TRBJ1-4; D call uncertain. Trimming cost V 5 bases and J 0 bases, with 10 bases left between them. The CDR3 is 15 residues long. Per germline, CDR1 MNHGY and CDR2 SAAAGT. The CDR3 region is CASSPSTATNEKLFF. The CDR3 bases are TGTGCCAGCAGTCCGTCGACGGCAACTAATGAAAAACTGTTTTTT.

The CDR3 DNA reads TGTGCCAGCACCCTTGCGGGGGCTGGAAACACCATATATTTT. This encodes CASTLAGAGNTIYF. The genes are TRBV28 and TRBJ1-3, with D maybe TRBD1 (5 bases). Germline V gene sequence: CDR1 MDHEN, CDR2 SYDVKM. This CDR3 region has 14 residues. Between the trimmed V and J ends, which lost 7 bases and 2 bases, there was a span of 12 bases. Full variable domain (missing parts from reference TRBV28 and TRBJ1-3): DVKVTQSSRYLVKRTGEKVFLECVQDMDHENMFWYRQDPGLGLRLIYFSYDVKMKEKGDIPEGYSVSREKKERFSLILESASTNQTSMYLCASTLAGAGNTIYFGEGSWLTVV.

This chain joins TRBV5-1 and TRBJ2-3, with 12 bases lining up with TRBD2. Germline lookup yields CDR1 SGHRS and CDR2 YFSETQ. The CDR3 contains 17 residues. V lost 3 bases to trimming and J lost 0 bases; unmatched junction nucleotides: 5. CDR3 DNA sequence: TGCGCCAGCAGCTCAACTAGCGGGGGGATTAGCACAGATACGCAGTATTTT. It is translated as CASSSTSGGISTDTQYF. Combining the CDR3 with reference TRBV5-1 and TRBJ2-3 gives the whole variable domain KAGVTQTPRYLIKTRGQQVTLSCSPISGHRSVSWYQQTPGQGLQFLFEYFSETQRNKGNFPGRFSGRQFSNSRSEMNVSTLELGDSALYLCASSSTSGGISTDTQYFGPGTRLTVL.

This chain uses TRBV19 with TRBJ1-5, with D possibly matching TRBD1 (6 bases). Deletions cut 3 bases from V and 3 bases from J, with 18 bases between. The germline V gene encodes CDR1 LNHDA and CDR2 SQIVND (reference sequence). This CDR3 is 17 amino acids long. The CDR3 DNA reads TGTGCCAGTAGTATTCCTTACCCGACAGGATACAATCAGCCCCAGCATTTT. Protein sequence: CASSIPYPTGYNQPQHF.